This T cell receptor (beta chain) was retrieved from a study of T cells in tuberculosis. In the study overall: CD1B tetramers identified T cells specific for mycobacterial lipid GMM. General study results and limits: Active tuberculosis patients had shorter CDR3-alpha; the beta difference was nonsignificant.

Assay: immunoSEQ multiplex PCR; the TCRdb copy retains only in-frame clones and omits some. This sample has 30,000 to 35,000 clones, with 90% to 95% found just once. As concerns this clone: Its antigen is as yet unknown.

This TCR was sampled from a donor under 30 with latent tuberculosis or without tuberculosis infection. Sequenced input: PBMCs.

Here the CDR3 DNA reads TGTGCCAGCGCACGTAACCCGCAGGGCTCCTACGAGCAGTACTTC. Translating gives CASARNPQGSYEQYF. The chain employs TRBV5-6 and TRBJ2-7, with D possibly being TRBD1 (5 bases). Germline V CDR1 and CDR2: SGHDT, YYEEEE. The V end lost 7 bases, the J end lost 0 bases, and 17 bases lay between the germline ends. CDR3 size: 15 residues.